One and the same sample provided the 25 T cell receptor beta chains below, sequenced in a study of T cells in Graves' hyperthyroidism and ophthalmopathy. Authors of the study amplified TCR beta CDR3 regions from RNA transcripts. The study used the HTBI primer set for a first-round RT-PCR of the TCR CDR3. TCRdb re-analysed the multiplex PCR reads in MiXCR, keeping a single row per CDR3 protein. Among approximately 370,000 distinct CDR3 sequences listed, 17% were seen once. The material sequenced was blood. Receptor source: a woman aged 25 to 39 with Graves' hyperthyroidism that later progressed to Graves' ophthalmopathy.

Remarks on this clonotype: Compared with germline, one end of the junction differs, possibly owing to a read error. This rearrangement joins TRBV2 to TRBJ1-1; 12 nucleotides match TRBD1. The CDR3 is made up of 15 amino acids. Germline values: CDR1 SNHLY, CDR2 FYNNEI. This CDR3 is CASAGTGGANSEAFF. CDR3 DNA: TGTGCCAGCGCCGGGACAGGGGGCGCGAATAGTGAAGCTTTTTTT.

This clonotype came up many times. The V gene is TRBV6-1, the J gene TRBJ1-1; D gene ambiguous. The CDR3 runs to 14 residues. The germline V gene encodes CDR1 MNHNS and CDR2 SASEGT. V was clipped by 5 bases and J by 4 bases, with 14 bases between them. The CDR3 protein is CASSYVGVSTEAFF. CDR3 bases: TGTGCCAGCAGTTATGTCGGGGTTAGCACTGAAGCTTTCTTT.

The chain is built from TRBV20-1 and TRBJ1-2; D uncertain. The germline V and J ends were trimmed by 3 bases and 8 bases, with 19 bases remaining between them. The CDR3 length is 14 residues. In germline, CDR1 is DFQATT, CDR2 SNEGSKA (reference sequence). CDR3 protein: CSASMGILGGGYTF. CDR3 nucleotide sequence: TGCAGTGCTAGTATGGGGATCCTGGGTGGGGGCTACACCTTC.

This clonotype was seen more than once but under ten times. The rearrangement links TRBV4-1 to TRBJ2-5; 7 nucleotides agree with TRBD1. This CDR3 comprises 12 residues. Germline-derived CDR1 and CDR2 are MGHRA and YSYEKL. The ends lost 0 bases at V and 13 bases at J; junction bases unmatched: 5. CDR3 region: CASSQDGDSLYF. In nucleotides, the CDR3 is TGCGCCAGCAGCCAAGATGGGGACAGTCTGTACTTC.

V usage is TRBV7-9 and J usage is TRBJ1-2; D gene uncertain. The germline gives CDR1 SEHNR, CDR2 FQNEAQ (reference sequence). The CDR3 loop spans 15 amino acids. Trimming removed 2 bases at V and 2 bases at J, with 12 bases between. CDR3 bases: TGTGCCAGCAGCTTAACTTTCGGAATAAACTATGGCTACACCTTC. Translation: CASSLTFGINYGYTF.

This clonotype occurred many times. The CDR3: CASSEAAGIAGAGNEQFF. CDR3 nucleotide sequence: TGTGCCAGCAGTGAAGCCGCGGGGATAGCGGGAGCTGGTAATGAGCAGTTCTTC. The chain couples TRBV2 to TRBJ2-1; 9 nucleotides agree with TRBD2. The CDR3 has 18 amino acids. The trim removed 0 bases at V and 7 bases at J, leaving 13 bases unmatched. Germline V lookup: CDR1 SNHLY, CDR2 FYNNEI.

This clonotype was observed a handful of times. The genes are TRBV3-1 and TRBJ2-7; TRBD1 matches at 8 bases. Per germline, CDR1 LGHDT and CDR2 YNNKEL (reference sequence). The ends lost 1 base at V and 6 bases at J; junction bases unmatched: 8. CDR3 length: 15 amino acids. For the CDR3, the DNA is TGTGCCAGCAGCCAAGTCCCGGACAGGGCTCTCGAGCAGTACTTC. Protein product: CASSQVPDRALEQYF.

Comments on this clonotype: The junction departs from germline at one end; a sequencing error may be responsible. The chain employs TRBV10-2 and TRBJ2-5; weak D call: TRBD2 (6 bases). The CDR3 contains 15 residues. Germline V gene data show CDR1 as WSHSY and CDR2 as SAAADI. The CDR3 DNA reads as TGTGCCAGCAGTGATTGGAGGGGCACCCAAGAGACCCAGCACTTC. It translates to CASSDWRGTQETQHF.

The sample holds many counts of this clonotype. As DNA, the CDR3 is TGCGCCAGCAGCGTACAGGGGGTGACAGATACGCAGTATTTT. Its translation is CASSVQGVTDTQYF. J is TRBJ2-3 and V is TRBV5-1; 8 positions agree with TRBD1. The V segment lost 4 bases and the J segment 3 bases; nucleotides outside the gene matches: 4. The germline gives CDR1 SGHRS, CDR2 YFSETQ. CDR3 length: 14 residues.

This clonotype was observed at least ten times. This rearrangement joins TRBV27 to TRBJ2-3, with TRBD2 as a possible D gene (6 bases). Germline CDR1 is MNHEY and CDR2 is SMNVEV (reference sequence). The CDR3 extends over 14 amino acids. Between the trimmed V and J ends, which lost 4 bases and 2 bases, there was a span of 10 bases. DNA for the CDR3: TGTGCCAGCAGTTGGTGGGAGGACACAGATACGCAGTATTTT. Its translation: CASSWWEDTDTQYF.

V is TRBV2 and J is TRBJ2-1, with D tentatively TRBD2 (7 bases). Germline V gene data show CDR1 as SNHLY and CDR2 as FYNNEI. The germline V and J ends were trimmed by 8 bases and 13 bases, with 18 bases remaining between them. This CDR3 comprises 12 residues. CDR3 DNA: TGTGCCAGCCGAGGGGGGGGGACTGATCAGTTCTTC. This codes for CASRGGGTDQFF.

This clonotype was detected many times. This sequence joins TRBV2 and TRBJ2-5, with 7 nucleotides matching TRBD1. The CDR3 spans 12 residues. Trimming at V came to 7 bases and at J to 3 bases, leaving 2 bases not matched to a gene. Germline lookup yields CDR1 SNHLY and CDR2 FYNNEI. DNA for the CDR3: TGTGCCAGCACGGGACAGAAAGAGACCCAGTACTTC. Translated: CASTGQKETQYF.

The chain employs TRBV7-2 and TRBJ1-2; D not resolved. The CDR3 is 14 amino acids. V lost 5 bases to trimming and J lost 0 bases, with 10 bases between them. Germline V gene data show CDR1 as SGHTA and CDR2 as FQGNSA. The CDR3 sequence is CASSLRLANYGYTF. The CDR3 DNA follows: TGTGCCAGCAGCCTCCGCTTAGCTAACTATGGCTACACCTTC.

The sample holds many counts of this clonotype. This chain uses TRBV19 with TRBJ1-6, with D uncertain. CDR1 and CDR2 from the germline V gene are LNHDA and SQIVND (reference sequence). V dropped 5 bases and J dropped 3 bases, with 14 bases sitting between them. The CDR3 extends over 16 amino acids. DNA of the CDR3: TGTGCCAGTAGTGCCCTGCAAGTCGTCTATAATTCACCCCTCCACTTT. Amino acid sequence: CASSALQVVYNSPLHF.

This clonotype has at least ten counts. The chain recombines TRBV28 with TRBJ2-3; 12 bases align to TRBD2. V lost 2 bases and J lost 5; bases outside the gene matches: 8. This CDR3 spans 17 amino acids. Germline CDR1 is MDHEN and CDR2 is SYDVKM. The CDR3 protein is CASSLRTSGTSVDTQYF. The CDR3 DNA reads TGTGCCAGCAGTTTAAGGACTAGCGGGACTTCGGTAGATACGCAGTATTTT. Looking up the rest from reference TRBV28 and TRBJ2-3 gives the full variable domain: DVKVTQSSRYLVKRTGEKVFLECVQDMDHENMFWYRQDPGLGLRLIYFSYDVKMKEKGDIPEGYSVSREKKERFSLILESASTNQTSMYLCASSLRTSGTSVDTQYFGPGTRLTVL.

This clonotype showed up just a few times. In nucleotides, the CDR3 is TGCGCCAGCAGCTTGGCCTCAAGGGATGAAAAACTGTTTTTT. This codes for CASSLASRDEKLFF. The chain uses TRBV5-1 and TRBJ1-4; D not certain. V was cut by 0 bases and J by 6 bases, with 9 bases left in between. CDR1 SGHRS and CDR2 YFSETQ come from the germline V gene. This CDR3 region has 14 residues.

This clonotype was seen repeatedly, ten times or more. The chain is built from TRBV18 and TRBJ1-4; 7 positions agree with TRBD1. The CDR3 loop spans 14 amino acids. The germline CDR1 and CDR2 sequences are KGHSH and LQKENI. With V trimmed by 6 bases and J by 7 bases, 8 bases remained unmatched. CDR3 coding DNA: TGTGCCAGCTCTCTCGGGACAGTCAGTGAAAAACTGTTTTTT. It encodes CASSLGTVSEKLFF.

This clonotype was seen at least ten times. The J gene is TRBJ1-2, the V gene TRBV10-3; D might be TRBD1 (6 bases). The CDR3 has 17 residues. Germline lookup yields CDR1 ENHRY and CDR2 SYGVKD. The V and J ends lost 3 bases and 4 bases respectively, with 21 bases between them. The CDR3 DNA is TGTGCCATCAGTGATGTCTCTGCACAGGGTGCCTTCTATGGCTACACCTTC. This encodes CAISDVSAQGAFYGYTF.

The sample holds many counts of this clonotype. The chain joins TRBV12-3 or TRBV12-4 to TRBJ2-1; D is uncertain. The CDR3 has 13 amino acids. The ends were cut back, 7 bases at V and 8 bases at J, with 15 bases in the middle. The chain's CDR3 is CASTPRITDEQFF. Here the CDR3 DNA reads TGTGCCAGCACCCCCAGGATTACGGATGAGCAGTTCTTC.

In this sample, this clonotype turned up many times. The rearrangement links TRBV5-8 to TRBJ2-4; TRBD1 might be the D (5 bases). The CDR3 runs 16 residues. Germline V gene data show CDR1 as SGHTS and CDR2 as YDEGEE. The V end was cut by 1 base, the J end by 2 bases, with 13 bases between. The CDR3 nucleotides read TGTGCCAGCAGCTTGAAGGGGTCTTCCACCAAAAACATTCAGTACTTC. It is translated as CASSLKGSSTKNIQYF.

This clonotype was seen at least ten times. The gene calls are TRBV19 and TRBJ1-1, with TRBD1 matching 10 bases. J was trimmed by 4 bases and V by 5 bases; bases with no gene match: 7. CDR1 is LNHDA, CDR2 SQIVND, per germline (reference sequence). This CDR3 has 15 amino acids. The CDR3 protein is CASSVDRGLSTEAFF. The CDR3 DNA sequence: TGTGCCAGTAGTGTTGACAGGGGGCTCAGCACTGAAGCTTTCTTT.

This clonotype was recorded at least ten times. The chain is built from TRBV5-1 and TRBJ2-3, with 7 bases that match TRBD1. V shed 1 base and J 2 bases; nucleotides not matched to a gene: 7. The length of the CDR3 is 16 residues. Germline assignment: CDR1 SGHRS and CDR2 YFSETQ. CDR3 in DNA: TGCGCCAGCAGCTTGAGGGGACAGCTTACCACAGATACGCAGTATTTT. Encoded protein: CASSLRGQLTTDTQYF.

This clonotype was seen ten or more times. The CDR3 protein is CASSRDRGHGYTF. CDR3 sequence (DNA): TGTGCCAGCAGCCGTGACAGGGGGCATGGCTACACCTTC. The V and J genes are TRBV12-3 or TRBV12-4 and TRBJ1-2; 10 bases are a match to TRBD1. The CDR3 loop spans 13 amino acids. V lost 6 bases and J lost 6; bases outside the gene matches: 4.

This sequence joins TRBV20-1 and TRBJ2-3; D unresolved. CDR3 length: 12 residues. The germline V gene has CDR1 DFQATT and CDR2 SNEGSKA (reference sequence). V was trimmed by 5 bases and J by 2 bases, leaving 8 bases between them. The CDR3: CSARPYTDTQYF. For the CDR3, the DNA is TGCAGTGCTCGGCCCTACACAGATACGCAGTATTTT.

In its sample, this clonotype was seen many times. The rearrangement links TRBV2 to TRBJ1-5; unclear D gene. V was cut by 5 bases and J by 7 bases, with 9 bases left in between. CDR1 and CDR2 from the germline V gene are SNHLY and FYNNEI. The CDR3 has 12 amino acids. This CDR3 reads CASSYTFQPQHF. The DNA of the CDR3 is TGTGCCAGCAGTTATACCTTCCAGCCCCAGCATTTT. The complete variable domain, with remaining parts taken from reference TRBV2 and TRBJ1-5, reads EPEVTQTPSHQVTQMGQEVILRCVPISNHLYFYWYRQILGQKVEFLVSFYNNEISEKSEIFDDQFSVERPDGSNFTLKIRSTKLEDSAMYFCASSYTFQPQHFGDGTRLSIL.